The clone carrying this T cell receptor beta chain was seen many times. This entry comes from a study of T-cell reconstitution after alpha-beta-depleted transplantation in children. Unmatched junction bases numbered 15, after V lost 7 bases and J lost 6 bases. The germline V gene encodes CDR1 LGHDT and CDR2 YNNKEL (reference sequence). This CDR3 is built from 16 residues. Preparation of the TCRbeta library was carried out with unique molecular identifiers. TCRdb processed the PCR reads anew with MiXCR; each CDR3 protein has one entry. The repertoire holds around 92,000 distinct CDR3 sequences, more than 10% seen once, with approximately 15% in the top ten.

The chain is built from TRBV3-1 and TRBJ2-1; 7 positions agree with TRBD2. The TCR comes from a human donor who donated a stem cell graft to a child with inherited bone marrow failure. The material was PBMCs from the stem cell graft donor, obtained from the stem cell graft. DNA for the CDR3: TGTGCCAGCACCAGTCTGGCGGGAGCCCTCGTCAATGAGCAGTTCTTC. Translated: CASTSLAGALVNEQFF.